This is a list of T cell receptor beta chains from one sample in a study of T cells in Graves' hyperthyroidism and ophthalmopathy. TCRdb itself ran the multiplex PCR reads through MiXCR, one entry per CDR3 protein. The sample consists of 250,000 to 300,000 distinct CDR3 sequences, roughly 13% of them appearing once. The source material was blood. All receptors come from a woman between 25 and 40 years old with Graves' hyperthyroidism that later progressed to Graves' ophthalmopathy. The CDR3 runs from the conserved cysteine through the conserved F or W. D genes are given only for firm matches. Some rows have no size entry. The others give once, few or many, or a class for an expanded clone.

d_call j_call v_call clone_size cdr3_nt cdr3_aa
- TRBJ1-3 TRBV29-1 - TGCAGCGTTGGGGACCCCTCTTTCTCTGGAAACACCATATATTTT CSVGDPSFSGNTIYF
- TRBJ1-1 TRBV27 many TGTGCCAGCAGTTTCTCACAGGGAGGTAGAACTGAAGCTTTCTTT CASSFSQGGRTEAFF
- TRBJ2-7 TRBV5-8 - TGTGCCAGCAGACGAGAGGGGGAGAACAGCTACGAGCAGTACTTC CASRREGENSYEQYF
TRBD1 TRBJ2-7 TRBV27 many TGTGCCAGCAGCCCGACAGGGGTTCTCTACGAGCAGTACTTC CASSPTGVLYEQYF
- TRBJ1-1 TRBV11-2 many TGTGCCAGCAGCCCGGAACAGGGAGGCACTGAAGCTTTCTTT CASSPEQGGTEAFF
- TRBJ1-4 TRBV10-3 - TGTGCCATCAGCATATCTAATGAAAAACTGTTTTTT CAISISNEKLFF
TRBD2 TRBJ2-3 TRBV6-1 - TGTGCCAGCAGCCAAATAGCGGGAGAGGCAGATACGCAGTATTTT CASSQIAGEADTQYF
- TRBJ2-2 TRBV12-3/TRBV12-4 few TGTGCCAGCAGGGCCCTCAACACCGGGGAGCTGTTTTTT CASRALNTGELFF
TRBD2 TRBJ2-1 TRBV7-9 many TGTGCCAGCAGCCCCCGGCCTAGCGGTGTCTACAATGAGCAGTTCTTC CASSPRPSGVYNEQFF
TRBD1 TRBJ2-5 TRBV28 many TGTGCCAGCAAGTTACAGGGGTACCAAGAGACCCAGTACTTC CASKLQGYQETQYF
TRBD1 TRBJ1-6 TRBV13 many TGTGCCAGCAGCTCCTCGGACAGGAGCTCCTATAATTCACCCCTCCACTTT CASSSSDRSSYNSPLHF
- TRBJ2-7 TRBV3-1 many TGTGCCAGCAGCCAACTGGGAGAAGAGGAGACAGAAGCTTACGAGCAGTACTTC CASSQLGEEETEAYEQYF
- TRBJ1-5 TRBV5-1 once TGCGCCAGCAGCTTGGCCCCTCAGGGTAGCAATCAGCCCCAGCATTTT CASSLAPQGSNQPQHF
TRBD1 TRBJ1-2 TRBV30 many TGTGCCTGGAGTCCCACAGGGGGGAGATATGGCTACACCTTC CAWSPTGGRYGYTF
TRBD1 TRBJ1-1 TRBV7-9 many TGTGCCAGCAGCTCGGGGACAGGAATGAACACTGAAGCTTTCTTT CASSSGTGMNTEAFF
- TRBJ2-7 TRBV27 many TGTGCCAGCGGGACCGGGACGGCAGCTGCCGAGCAGTACTTC CASGTGTAAAEQYF
- TRBJ2-7 TRBV7-2 many TGTGCCAGCAGCGTCCTTTTGAACGAGCAGTACTTC CASSVLLNEQYF
- TRBJ2-1 TRBV11-1 many TGTGCCAGCAGCTTACGGCGCCTCTCAGACAATGAGCAGTTCTTC CASSLRRLSDNEQFF
- TRBJ1-6 TRBV7-2 once TGTGCCAGCAGCTTAAACGGACGTAATTCACCCCTCCACTTT CASSLNGRNSPLHF
- TRBJ2-5 TRBV5-1 many TGCGCCAGCAGCTTGCAGTTGACAGACCAAGAGACCCAGTACTTC CASSLQLTDQETQYF
- TRBJ2-5 TRBV18 many TGTGCCAGCTCCAGCCGCCCGGAACTTAAGGAGACCCAGTACTTC CASSSRPELKETQYF
TRBD1 TRBJ1-2 TRBV6-1 few TGTGCCAGCAGTCTGATCAGGACAGGGGAAAACTATGGCTACACCTTC CASSLIRTGENYGYTF
- TRBJ2-7 TRBV6-1 many TGTGCCAGCACCTCCCGCCCCTTAGACGAGCAGTACTTC CASTSRPLDEQYF
TRBD2 TRBJ2-5 TRBV2 - TGTGCCAGCAGTCCCAGGACTAGCGGGGGACCTTACTTC CASSPRTSGGPYF
TRBD2 TRBJ2-3 TRBV7-2 many TGTGCCAGCAGCTCCGAAGCGGGAGTCGGGACAGATACGCAGTATTTT CASSSEAGVGTDTQYF
- TRBJ2-3 TRBV7-2 - TGTGCCAGCAGCTTAGGAGTTAGCACAGATACGCAGTATTTT CASSLGVSTDTQYF
TRBD1 TRBJ1-4 TRBV12-3/TRBV12-4 many TGTGCCAGCAGTTACGGGACAGGGGATGAAAAACTGTTTTTT CASSYGTGDEKLFF
- TRBJ2-5 TRBV30 many TGTGCCTGGAGCCGGGGGTACCAAGAGACCCAGTACTTC CAWSRGYQETQYF
TRBD1 TRBJ2-5 TRBV9 many TGTGCCAGCAGCGATGGGACAGGGCAAGAGACCCAGTACTTC CASSDGTGQETQYF
TRBD2 TRBJ2-1 TRBV20-1 many TGCAGTGCTAGAGCCCCCCAGCGGGACCATGAGCAGTTCTTC CSARAPQRDHEQFF
- TRBJ2-5 TRBV7-2 many TGTGCCAGCAGCTCCCCCGGAACGTACCAAGAGACCCAGTACTTC CASSSPGTYQETQYF
- TRBJ1-5 TRBV19 many TGTGCCAGTAGTTTCGGACAATCCAATCAGCCCCAGCATTTT CASSFGQSNQPQHF
- TRBJ2-2 TRBV12-3/TRBV12-4 many TGTGCCAGCAGTTGGGGTACAGGGTCTGGAAACACCGGGGAGCTGTTTTTT CASSWGTGSGNTGELFF
- TRBJ1-2 TRBV18 once TGTGCCAGCTCACCGAGGGCAGGGCAGCGCTATGGCTACACCTTC CASSPRAGQRYGYTF
- TRBJ2-7 TRBV7-2 many TGTGCCAGCAGCTTAAGTCCGGACTACGAGCAGTACTTC CASSLSPDYEQYF
TRBD1 TRBJ2-2 TRBV7-9 many TGTGCCAGCAGCCAACAGGGGACGAACACCGGGGAGCTGTTTTTT CASSQQGTNTGELFF
- TRBJ1-3 TRBV4-1 - TGCGCCAGCAGCCAAGTGGCAGGTGGCAGGGATAAGCACACCATATATTTT CASSQVAGGRDKHTIYF
- TRBJ2-2 TRBV25-1 - TGTGCCAGCAGTGAAGGGGCCGGGGAGCTGTTTTTT CASSEGAGELFF
- TRBJ2-7 TRBV20-1 many TGCAGTGCTACCTTCTGGGGTGGCTCCTACGAGCAGTACTTC CSATFWGGSYEQYF
- TRBJ2-7 TRBV10-3 many TGTGCCATCAGTGAGGGACCCCGGACCTACGAGCAGTACTTC CAISEGPRTYEQYF
TRBD2 TRBJ2-7 TRBV20-1 many TGCAGTGCTCTCGGACTAGCGGGAGCTGAGCAGTACTTC CSALGLAGAEQYF
TRBD2 TRBJ2-3 TRBV25-1 - TGTGCCTCGGCGAGGGGACTAGCAGGCACAGATACGCAGTATTTT CASARGLAGTDTQYF
- TRBJ2-1 TRBV7-3 many TGTGCCAGCAGCTTAGGGGGGAGACACAATGAGCAGTTCTTC CASSLGGRHNEQFF
TRBD1 TRBJ1-1 TRBV6-2/TRBV6-3 many TGTGCCAGCAGTAACACCCTGAGGGGGCACGCTGAAGCTTTCTTT CASSNTLRGHAEAFF
- TRBJ1-1 TRBV3-1 - TGTGTCAGCAGCCAAGAGGTCGGATGGACTTTCTTT CVSSQEVGWTFF
- TRBJ2-7 TRBV20-1 many TGCAGCCCGGCACCTGGGAGCTACGAGCAGTACTTC CSPAPGSYEQYF
- TRBJ2-7 TRBV6-5 - TGTGCCAGCAGTTACTCGACAAGCGCGGCTCCCTACGAGCAGTACTTC CASSYSTSAAPYEQYF
TRBD1 TRBJ2-2 TRBV20-1 few TGCAATGCTAGTGGGACAGGGTTTTTCGCGAACACCGGGGAGCTGTTTTTT CNASGTGFFANTGELFF